The sequence of this T cell receptor (beta chain) was determined in a study of T cells after yellow fever vaccination (dated by TCRdb to the late 2010s). Turning to the overall study: The SMART-Seq v4 Ultra Low Input RNA kit was used to prepare libraries from fractions with low cell numbers. Bulk TCR alpha and beta repertoires were sequenced longitudinally to track T-cell clones before and after primary and booster YFV17D yellow fever vaccination. Two healthy male donors made up the cohort, one aged 18 to 30 years and the other aged 30 to 40 years. Blood samples were taken at several timepoints before and after primary and secondary immunization, and bulk PBMC replicates and cell subsets were isolated. Here is what the overall study found, with its caveats: A small share of clonotypes occurred in both CD4 and CD8 compartments, likely arising from convergent recombination. Because only two donors were included in the study, the extent to which the findings can be generalized is limited. Computational filtering was required because FACS-sorted repertoires could contain abundant contaminating clonotypes from the bulk population. After the booster, most of the clones that had expanded following primary vaccination were detected again (96% of CD4 and around 90% of CD8), which suggests that memory was broadly maintained. Compared with the primary T-cell response, the secondary T-cell response was weaker but faster, peaking on day 5 rather than day 15.

TCR cDNA was synthesized by 5'RACE template switching, which introduced a universal primer site and unique molecular identifiers. Priming for cDNA synthesis came from both the TCR alpha and TCR beta constant segments. Library amplification involved two PCR steps, and the second step added sample barcodes and sequencing adapters. Sequencing of libraries was performed on Illumina HiSeq 2500 (2x100 bp) or NovaSeq (2x150 bp). On the authors' methods: MIGEC was used to demultiplex reads and collapse the reads into UMI consensus sequences, and MiXCR was used for V(D)J alignment. Vaccine-responding clonotypes were identified with edgeR using replicate PBMC samples, with FDR below 0.01 and a log2 fold change above 5 up to day 15 being required. CD4 or CD8 identity was assigned to each bulk clonotype according to whether the clonotype was present at higher abundance in the sequenced CD4 repertoire or the sequenced CD8 repertoire. In-frame beta chains were kept once TCRdb had trimmed the public reads at Q25 with fastp and called clones with MiXCR. One record per CDR3 amino acid sequence lists the most common genes and DNA. TCRdb assigned the V and J calls; the authors' analysis was not used. This sample has about 260,000 distinct CDR3 sequences in its table, and 10% to 15% of those were observed once. 0.5% to 0.6% of the sample is held by the ten biggest clonotypes.

The CDR3 runs 12 amino acids, cysteine and phenylalanine included. The retained sequence is limited to the CDR3, 36 bases, with the frame set at the first base. In the germline V gene, CDR1 corresponds to MNHEY and CDR2 to SVGAGI. The trim is 9 bases for V and 2 bases for J, with a gap of 9 bases between the germline ends. What this sample's treatment or condition label stands for: live attenuated yellow fever vaccine strain. PBMCs were isolated from peripheral blood using a standard Ficoll-Paque protocol. CD4 and CD8 T-cell fractions were isolated with Dynabeads CD4 and CD8 positive selection kits. TriZol was used to extract RNA from bulk PBMCs, from CD4 and CD8 fractions, and from dextramer-positive and dextramer-negative fractions. Of note for this clonotype: Its recognized antigen is unknown. Base qualities are missing; no much larger clone stands one base away.

Recombination linked TRBV6-5 to TRBJ2-3; the D segment could be TRBD2, given 5 matching bases. The clonotype was recovered from a man aged 25 to 45 who received the YFV17D yellow fever vaccine. Sample: CD4+ T cells sorted from PBMCs, taken 45 days after the yellow fever booster vaccination. Here the CDR3 is given as CASSGVTDTQYF. Here is the DNA: TGTGCCAGTTCCGGGGTCACAGATACGCAGTATTTT.